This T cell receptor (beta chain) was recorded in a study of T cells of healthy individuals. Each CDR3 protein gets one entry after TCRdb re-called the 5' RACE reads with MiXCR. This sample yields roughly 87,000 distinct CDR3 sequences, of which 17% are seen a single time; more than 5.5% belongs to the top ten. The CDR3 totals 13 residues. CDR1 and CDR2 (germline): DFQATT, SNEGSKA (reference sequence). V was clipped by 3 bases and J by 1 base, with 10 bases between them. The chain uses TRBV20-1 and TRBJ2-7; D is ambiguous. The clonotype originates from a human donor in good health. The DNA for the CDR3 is TGCAGTGCTAGTGGGATAGGATCCTACGAGCAGTACTTC. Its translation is CSASGIGSYEQYF.